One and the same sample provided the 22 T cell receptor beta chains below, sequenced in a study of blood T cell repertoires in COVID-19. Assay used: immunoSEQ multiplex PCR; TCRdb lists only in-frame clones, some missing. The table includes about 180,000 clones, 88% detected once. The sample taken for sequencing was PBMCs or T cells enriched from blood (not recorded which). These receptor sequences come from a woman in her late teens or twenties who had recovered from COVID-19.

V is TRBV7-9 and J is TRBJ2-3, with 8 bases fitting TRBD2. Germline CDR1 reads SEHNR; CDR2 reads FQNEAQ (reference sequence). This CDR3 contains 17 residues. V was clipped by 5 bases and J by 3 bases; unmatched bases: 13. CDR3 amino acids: CASSPTRVAGGTDTQYF. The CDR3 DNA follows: TGTGCCAGCAGCCCCACCAGAGTGGCGGGAGGTACAGATACGCAGTATTTT.

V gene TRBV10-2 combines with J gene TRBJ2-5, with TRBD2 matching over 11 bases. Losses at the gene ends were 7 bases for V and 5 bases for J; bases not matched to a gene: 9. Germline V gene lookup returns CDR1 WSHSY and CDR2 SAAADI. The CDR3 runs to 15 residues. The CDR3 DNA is TGCGCCAGCACCCCGGGACTAGCGGTTAGCGAGACCCAGTACTTC. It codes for CASTPGLAVSETQYF.

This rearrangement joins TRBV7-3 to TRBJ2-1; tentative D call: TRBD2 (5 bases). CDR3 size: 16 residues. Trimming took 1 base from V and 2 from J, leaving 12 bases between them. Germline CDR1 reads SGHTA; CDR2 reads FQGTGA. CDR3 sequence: CASSLRASSAYNEQFF. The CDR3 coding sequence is TGTGCCAGCAGCTTAAGGGCTAGCTCGGCCTACAATGAGCAGTTCTTC.

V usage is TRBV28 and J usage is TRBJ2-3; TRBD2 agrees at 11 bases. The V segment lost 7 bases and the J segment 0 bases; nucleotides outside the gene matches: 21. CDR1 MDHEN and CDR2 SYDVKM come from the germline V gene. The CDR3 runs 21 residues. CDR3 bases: TGTGCCAGCATACCTACTGGCGGGACTAGCGGCCCTAGGACGAGCACAGATACGCAGTATTTT. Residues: CASIPTGGTSGPRTSTDTQYF. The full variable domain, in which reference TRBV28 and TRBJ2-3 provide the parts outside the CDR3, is DVKVTQSSRYLVKRTGEKVFLECVQDMDHENMFWYRQDPGLGLRLIYFSYDVKMKEKGDIPEGYSVSREKKERFSLILESASTNQTSMYLCASIPTGGTSGPRTSTDTQYFGPGTRLTVL.

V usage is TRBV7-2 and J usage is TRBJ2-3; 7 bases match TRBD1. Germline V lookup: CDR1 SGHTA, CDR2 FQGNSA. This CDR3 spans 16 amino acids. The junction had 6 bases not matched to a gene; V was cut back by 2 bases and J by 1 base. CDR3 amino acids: CASSLSAGTGTDTQYF. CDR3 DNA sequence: TGTGCCAGCAGCTTATCTGCCGGGACAGGCACAGATACGCAGTATTTT.

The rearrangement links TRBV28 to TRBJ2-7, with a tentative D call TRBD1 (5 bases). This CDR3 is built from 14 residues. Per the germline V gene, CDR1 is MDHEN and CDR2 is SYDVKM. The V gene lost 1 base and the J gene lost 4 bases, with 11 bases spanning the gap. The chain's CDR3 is CASSLSSTAYEQYF. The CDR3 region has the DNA TGTGCCAGCAGTTTATCCTCGACAGCTTACGAGCAGTACTTC.

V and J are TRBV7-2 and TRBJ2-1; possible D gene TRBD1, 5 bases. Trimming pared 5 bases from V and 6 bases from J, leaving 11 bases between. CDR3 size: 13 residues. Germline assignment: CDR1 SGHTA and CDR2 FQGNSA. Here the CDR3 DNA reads TGTGCCAGCAGCCCCAAGGGGTCCAATGAGCAGTTCTTC. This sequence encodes CASSPKGSNEQFF.

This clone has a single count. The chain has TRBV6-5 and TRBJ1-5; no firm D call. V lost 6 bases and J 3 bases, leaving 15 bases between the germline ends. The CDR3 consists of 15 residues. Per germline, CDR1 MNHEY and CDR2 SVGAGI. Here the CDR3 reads CASSRGRVYNQPQHF. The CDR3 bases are TGTGCCAGCAGCCGGGGTAGGGTTTACAATCAGCCCCAGCATTTT.

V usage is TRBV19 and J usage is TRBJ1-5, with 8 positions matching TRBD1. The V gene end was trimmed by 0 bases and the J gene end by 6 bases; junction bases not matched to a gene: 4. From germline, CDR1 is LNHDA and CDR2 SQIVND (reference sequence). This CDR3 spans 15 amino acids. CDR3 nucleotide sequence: TGTGCCAGTAGTATAGACCAGGGGGCGCTTCAGCCCCAGCATTTT. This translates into CASSIDQGALQPQHF.

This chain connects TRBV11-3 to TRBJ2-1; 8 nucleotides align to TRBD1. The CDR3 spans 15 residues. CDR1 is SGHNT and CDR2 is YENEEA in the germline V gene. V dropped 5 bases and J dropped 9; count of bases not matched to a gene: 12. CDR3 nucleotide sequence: TGTGCCAGCAGCCCTAGCCCGACAGGGGCAGGTGAGCAGTTCTTC. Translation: CASSPSPTGAGEQFF.

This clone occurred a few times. CDR3 DNA sequence: TGTGCCAGCAGTTCCCCCGGGACAGGAAGTTATGGCTACACCTTC. It yields the protein CASSSPGTGSYGYTF. The chain employs TRBV28 and TRBJ1-2; 8 bases match TRBD1. The CDR3 loop spans 15 amino acids. Germline lookup yields CDR1 MDHEN and CDR2 SYDVKM. Germline trimming cut 4 bases from V and 5 bases from J; bases unmatched to any gene: 9.

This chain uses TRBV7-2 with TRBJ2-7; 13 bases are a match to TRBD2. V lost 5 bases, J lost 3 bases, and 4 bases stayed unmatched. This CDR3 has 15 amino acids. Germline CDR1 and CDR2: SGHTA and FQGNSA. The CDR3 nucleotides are TGTGCCAGCAGCCAAGGACTAGCGGGGGACTACGAGCAGTACTTC. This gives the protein CASSQGLAGDYEQYF.

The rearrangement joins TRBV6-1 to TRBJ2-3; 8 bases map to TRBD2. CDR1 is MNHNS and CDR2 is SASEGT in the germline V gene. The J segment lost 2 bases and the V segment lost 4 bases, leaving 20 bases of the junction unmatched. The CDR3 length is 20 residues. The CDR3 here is CASSVGGGLGVGPLTDTQYF. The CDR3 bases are TGTGCCAGCAGTGTGGGCGGGGGGCTAGGAGTGGGCCCCCTCACAGATACGCAGTATTTT.

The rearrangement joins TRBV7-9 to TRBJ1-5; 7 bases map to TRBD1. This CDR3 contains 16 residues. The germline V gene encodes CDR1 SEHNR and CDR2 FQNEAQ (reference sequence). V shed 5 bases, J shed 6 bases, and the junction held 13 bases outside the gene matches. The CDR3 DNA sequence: TGTGCCAGCAGCCCACAGGGGTTCGGCGGCAGTCAGCCCCAGCATTTT. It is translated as CASSPQGFGGSQPQHF.

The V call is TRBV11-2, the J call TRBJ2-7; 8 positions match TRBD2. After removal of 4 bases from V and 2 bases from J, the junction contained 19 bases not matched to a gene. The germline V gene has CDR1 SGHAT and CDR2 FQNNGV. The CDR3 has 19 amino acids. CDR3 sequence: CASSSLRSGGLTSPYEQYF. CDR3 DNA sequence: TGTGCCAGCAGCTCCCTTCGGAGCGGGGGACTCACTTCCCCCTACGAGCAGTACTTC.

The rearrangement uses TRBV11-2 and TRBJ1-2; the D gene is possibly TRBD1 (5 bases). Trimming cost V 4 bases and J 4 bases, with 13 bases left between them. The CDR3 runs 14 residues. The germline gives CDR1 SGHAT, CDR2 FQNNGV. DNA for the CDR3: TGTGCCAGCAGCTCCTCCAGGGCCCTCTATGGCTACACCTTC. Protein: CASSSSRALYGYTF.

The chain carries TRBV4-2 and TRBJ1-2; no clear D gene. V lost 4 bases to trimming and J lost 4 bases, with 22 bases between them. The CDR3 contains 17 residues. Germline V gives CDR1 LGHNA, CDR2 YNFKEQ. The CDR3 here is CASSPPSPRETIYGYTF. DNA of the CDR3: TGTGCCAGCAGCCCCCCTTCTCCGAGGGAAACTATCTATGGCTACACCTTC.

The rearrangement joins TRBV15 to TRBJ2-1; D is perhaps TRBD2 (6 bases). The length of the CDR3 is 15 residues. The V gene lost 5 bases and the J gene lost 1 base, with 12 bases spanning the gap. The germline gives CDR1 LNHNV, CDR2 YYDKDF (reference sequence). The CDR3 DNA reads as TGTGCCACCAGCCCCAGCGGGCCTTCCTACAATGAGCAGTTCTTC. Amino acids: CATSPSGPSYNEQFF.

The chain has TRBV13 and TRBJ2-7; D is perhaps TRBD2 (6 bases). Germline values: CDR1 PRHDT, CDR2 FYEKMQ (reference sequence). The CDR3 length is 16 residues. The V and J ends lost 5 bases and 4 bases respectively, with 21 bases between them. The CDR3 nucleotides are TGTGCCAGCAGCCCCCTGGGCGGGACCACCTCGTACGAGCAGTACTTC. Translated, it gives CASSPLGGTTSYEQYF.

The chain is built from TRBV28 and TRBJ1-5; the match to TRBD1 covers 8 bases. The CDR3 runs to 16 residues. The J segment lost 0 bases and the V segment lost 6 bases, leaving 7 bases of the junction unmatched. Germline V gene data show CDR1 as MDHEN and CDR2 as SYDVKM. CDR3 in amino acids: CASSPPDRVSNQPQHF. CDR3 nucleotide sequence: TGTGCCAGCAGCCCTCCGGACAGGGTTAGCAATCAGCCCCAGCATTTT.

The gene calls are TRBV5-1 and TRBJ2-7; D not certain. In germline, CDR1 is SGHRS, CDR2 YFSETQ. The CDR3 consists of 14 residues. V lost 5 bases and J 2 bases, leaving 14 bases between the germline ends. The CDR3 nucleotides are TGCGCCAGCAGTGAGAACCCTCCTACCTACGAGCAGTACTTC. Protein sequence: CASSENPPTYEQYF.

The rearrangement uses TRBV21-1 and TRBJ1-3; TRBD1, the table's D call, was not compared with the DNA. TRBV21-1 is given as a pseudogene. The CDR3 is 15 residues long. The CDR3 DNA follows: TGTGCCAGCAGTCACCGGGACAGCTCTGGAAACACCATATATTTT. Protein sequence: CASSHRDSSGNTIYF.